A selection of T cell receptor beta chains follows, all from one sample in a study of blood T cell repertoires in COVID-19. Clones were sequenced by immunoSEQ multiplex PCR, and TCRdb holds only the in-frame ones, with some missing. The table shows around 68,000 clones, with 85% to 90% occurring only once. Sequenced input: peripheral blood. The receptor source for this set is a man in his forties or fifties with acute or convalescent COVID-19. Each CDR3 is given with its conserved first and last residue. A D gene is named only where the DNA matches it firmly. Some rows have no size entry. The others give once, few or many, or a class for an expanded clone.

J: TRBJ1-4
D: -
V: TRBV2
size: -
CDR3: CASSDRVGNEKLFF
DNA: TGTGCCAGCAGTGACCGGGTCGGGAATGAAAAACTGTTTTTT

J: TRBJ2-7
D: TRBD2
V: TRBV6-5
size: -
CDR3: CASAGTRGPYEQYF
DNA: TGTGCCAGCGCCGGGACTAGAGGCCCATACGAGCAGTACTTC

J: TRBJ1-2
D: -
V: TRBV5-1
size: once
CDR3: CASSLETGGGYTF
DNA: TGCGCCAGCAGCTTGGAAACGGGAGGAGGCTACACCTTC

J: TRBJ1-5
D: -
V: TRBV13
size: -
CDR3: CASSSTGLGQGNQPQHF
DNA: TGTGCCAGCAGCTCCACAGGGTTGGGTCAGGGCAATCAGCCCCAGCATTTT

J: TRBJ2-1
D: TRBD2
V: TRBV28
size: -
CDR3: CASNRGTSGNEQFF
DNA: TGTGCCAGCAACCGAGGGACTAGCGGAAATGAGCAGTTCTTC

J: TRBJ2-2
D: -
V: TRBV4-1
size: -
CDR3: CASSHWGENTGELFF
DNA: TGCGCCAGCAGCCATTGGGGGGAGAACACCGGGGAGCTGTTTTTT

J: TRBJ1-2
D: -
V: TRBV2
size: -
CDR3: CASSEYSGFNYGYTF
DNA: TGTGCCAGCAGTGAATATTCGGGGTTTAACTATGGCTACACCTTC

J: TRBJ1-2
D: -
V: TRBV4-3
size: few
CDR3: CASSQEFNPRGGYTF
DNA: TGCGCCAGCAGCCAAGAATTCAACCCTCGGGGTGGCTACACCTTC

J: TRBJ2-5
D: -
V: TRBV28
size: -
CDR3: CASSLATQGFRETQYF
DNA: TGTGCCAGCAGTTTGGCAACCCAGGGGTTTCGTGAGACCCAGTACTTC

J: TRBJ2-2
D: -
V: TRBV28
size: -
CDR3: CASRGGFEGRTGELFF
DNA: TGTGCCAGCAGGGGGGGATTTGAGGGGCGGACCGGGGAGCTGTTTTTT

J: TRBJ2-5
D: TRBD2
V: TRBV11-3
size: -
CDR3: CASSLGGSRETQYF
DNA: TGTGCCAGCAGCTTAGGCGGGAGTAGGGAGACCCAGTACTTC

J: TRBJ1-2
D: TRBD1
V: TRBV4-2
size: -
CDR3: CASSQEQGTNYGYTF
DNA: TGTGCCAGCAGCCAAGAACAGGGGACGAACTATGGCTACACCTTC

J: TRBJ2-3
D: TRBD1
V: TRBV6-1
size: -
CDR3: CASSEARGSLGTDTQYF
DNA: TGTGCCAGCAGTGAAGCCAGGGGGAGCCTTGGCACAGATACGCAGTATTTT

J: TRBJ1-5
D: TRBD1
V: TRBV6-5
size: -
CDR3: CASGEGQANQPQHF
DNA: TGTGCCAGCGGAGAGGGACAGGCCAATCAGCCCCAGCATTTT

J: TRBJ2-1
D: TRBD2
V: TRBV2
size: few
CDR3: CASSDLGGSGRAGYNEQFF
DNA: TGTGCCAGCAGTGACCTTGGTGGTAGCGGGAGGGCCGGGTACAATGAGCAGTTCTTC

J: TRBJ2-4
D: TRBD2
V: TRBV20-1
size: -
CDR3: CSASNGAGVLHIQYF
DNA: TGCAGTGCTAGTAACGGGGCGGGGGTTTTGCACATTCAGTACTTC

J: TRBJ1-3
D: -
V: TRBV2
size: -
CDR3: CASSEGGGFSGNTIYF
DNA: TGTGCCAGCAGTGAAGGGGGGGGCTTCTCTGGAAACACCATATATTTT

J: TRBJ1-3
D: -
V: TRBV18
size: -
CDR3: CASSPTEFSGNTIYF
DNA: TGTGCCAGCTCACCTACAGAGTTTTCTGGAAACACCATATATTTT

J: TRBJ1-5
D: -
V: TRBV6-1
size: -
CDR3: CASSESGKGNQPQHF
DNA: TGTGCCAGCAGTGAATCGGGTAAGGGCAATCAGCCCCAGCATTTT

J: TRBJ2-3
D: TRBD2
V: TRBV6-4
size: -
CDR3: CASSMTSGSGTDTQYF
DNA: TGTGCCAGCAGTATGACTAGCGGGAGCGGCACAGATACGCAGTATTTT

J: TRBJ2-3
D: TRBD1
V: TRBV24-1
size: -
CDR3: CATSDWTGSTDTQYF
DNA: TGTGCCACCAGTGACTGGACAGGTAGCACAGATACGCAGTATTTT

J: TRBJ1-2
D: TRBD1
V: TRBV24-1
size: -
CDR3: CATSDPAGQGYGYTF
DNA: TGTGCCACCAGTGACCCTGCCGGACAGGGTTATGGCTACACCTTC

J: TRBJ1-3
D: TRBD1
V: TRBV2
size: -
CDR3: CASSADRGLGGNTIYF
DNA: TGTGCCAGCAGTGCAGACAGGGGGCTAGGCGGAAACACCATATATTTT

J: TRBJ2-3
D: -
V: TRBV7-7
size: once
CDR3: CASSPNYGDTQYF
DNA: TGTGCTAGCAGCCCCAACTACGGAGATACGCAGTATTTT

J: TRBJ1-5
D: TRBD1
V: TRBV29-1
size: -
CDR3: CSGPGTGAEIGNQPQHF
DNA: TGCAGCGGTCCCGGGACAGGGGCCGAAATTGGCAATCAGCCCCAGCATTTT

J: TRBJ2-5
D: -
V: TRBV4-3
size: -
CDR3: CASSQGRTRRGETQYF
DNA: TGCGCCAGCAGCCAAGGCAGGACTCGCCGCGGGGAGACCCAGTACTTC

J: TRBJ1-5
D: -
V: TRBV5-6
size: -
CDR3: CASSLNRLDQPQHF
DNA: TGTGCCAGCAGCTTGAACAGGTTGGATCAGCCCCAGCATTTT

J: TRBJ1-2
D: TRBD1
V: TRBV27
size: few
CDR3: CASASTGGYGYTF
DNA: TGTGCCAGCGCGTCGACAGGGGGTTATGGCTACACCTTC

J: TRBJ1-4
D: -
V: TRBV5-4
size: once
CDR3: CASSFGSEEKLFF
DNA: TGTGCCAGCAGCTTCGGGTCAGAAGAAAAACTGTTTTTT